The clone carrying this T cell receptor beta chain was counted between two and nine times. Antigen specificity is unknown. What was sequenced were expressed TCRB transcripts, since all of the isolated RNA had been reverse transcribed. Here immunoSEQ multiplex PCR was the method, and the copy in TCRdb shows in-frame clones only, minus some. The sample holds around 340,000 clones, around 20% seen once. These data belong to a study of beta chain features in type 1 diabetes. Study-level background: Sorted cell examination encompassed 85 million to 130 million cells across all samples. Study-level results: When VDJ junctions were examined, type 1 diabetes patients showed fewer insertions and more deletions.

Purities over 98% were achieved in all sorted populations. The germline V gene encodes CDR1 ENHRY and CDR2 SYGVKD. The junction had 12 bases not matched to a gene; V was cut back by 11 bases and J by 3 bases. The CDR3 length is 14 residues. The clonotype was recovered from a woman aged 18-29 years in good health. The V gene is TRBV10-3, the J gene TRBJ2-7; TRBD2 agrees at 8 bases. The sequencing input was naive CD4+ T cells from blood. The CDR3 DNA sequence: TGTGCCGCCCAGGCCGGTACTAGCGGCTACGAGCAGTACTTC. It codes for CAAQAGTSGYEQYF.